These 21 T cell receptor beta chains share one sample of origin, sequenced in a study of blood T cell repertoires in COVID-19. Sequencing was performed with immunoSEQ multiplex PCR; in TCRdb, only in-frame clones are kept and a portion is missing. Of around 96,000 clones listed, roughly 96% were seen once; the top ten hold more than 4%. Material for sequencing was peripheral blood. The receptors derive from a human donor with active COVID-19. The donor label of this sample is uncertain.

The chain couples TRBV19 to TRBJ2-1; 11 bases agree with TRBD2. CDR1 is LNHDA, CDR2 SQIVND, per germline (reference sequence). The CDR3 runs to 15 residues. J was trimmed by 10 bases and V by 10 bases; bases with no gene match: 15. The CDR3 nucleotides read TGTGCCATTGCAAACTTAGCGGGGGGGCTAGGAGAGCAGTTCTTC. As protein: CAIANLAGGLGEQFF.

CDR3 sequence (DNA): TGCGCCAGCAGCCAAGAGGGAGGGCGCACAGATACGCAGTATTTT. It is translated as CASSQEGGRTDTQYF. This sequence joins TRBV4-3 and TRBJ2-3; 7 bases are a match to TRBD2. The CDR3 runs to 15 residues. CDR1 is LGHNA and CDR2 is YSLEER in the germline V gene. J gave up 1 base and V 0 bases, and 1 base lay outside the gene matches.

The V gene is TRBV12-3 or TRBV12-4, the J gene TRBJ2-5; the D gene is possibly TRBD1 (5 bases). Trimming removed 4 bases from V and 5 bases from J, with 8 bases in between. The CDR3 has 12 amino acids. The CDR3 bases are TGTGCCAGCAGTTGGAAGGGGGAGACCCAGTACTTC. This encodes CASSWKGETQYF.

J is TRBJ2-7 and V is TRBV5-1; TRBD2 aligns across 8 bases. V was clipped by 6 bases and J by 5 bases; unmatched bases: 13. CDR3 length: 15 amino acids. The V gene's germline CDR1 is SGHRS and CDR2 YFSETQ. This CDR3 reads CASMESGGGSNEQYF. CDR3 sequence (DNA): TGCGCCAGCATGGAATCAGGCGGGGGGTCCAACGAGCAGTACTTC.

The chain employs TRBV3-1 (or the pseudogene TRBV3-2) and TRBJ2-5, with 16 positions matching TRBD2. CDR1 and CDR2 (germline): LGHDT, YNNKEL (reference sequence). The CDR3 runs to 17 residues. V was clipped by 4 bases and J by 5 bases; unmatched bases: 7. This chain's CDR3 is CASSPGLAGGPRETQYF. In nucleotides, the CDR3 is TGTGCCAGCAGCCCGGGACTAGCGGGGGGGCCACGGGAGACCCAGTACTTC.

The genes are TRBV28 and TRBJ1-1; D unclear. Trimming cost V 5 bases and J 0 bases, with 7 bases left between them. The CDR3 sequence is 13 residues long. Germline V gene data show CDR1 as MDHEN and CDR2 as SYDVKM. The CDR3 DNA reads TGTGCCAGCAGTCTCACACTGAACACTGAAGCTTTCTTT. Translating it yields CASSLTLNTEAFF.

The chain employs TRBV5-1 and TRBJ2-5, with 14 bases fitting TRBD2. J lost 5 bases, V lost 1 base, and 13 bases had no gene match. This CDR3 is built from 19 residues. Germline V gene sequence: CDR1 SGHRS, CDR2 YFSETQ. CDR3 in amino acids: CASSLLPGTSGGPRETQYF. The CDR3 DNA is TGCGCCAGCAGCTTGCTTCCCGGGACTAGCGGGGGACCGCGGGAGACCCAGTACTTC. The variable domain in full, with the rest retrieved from reference TRBV5-1 and TRBJ2-5, is KAGVTQTPRYLIKTRGQQVTLSCSPISGHRSVSWYQQTPGQGLQFLFEYFSETQRNKGNFPGRFSGRQFSNSRSEMNVSTLELGDSALYLCASSLLPGTSGGPRETQYFGPGTRLLVL.

The chain employs TRBV11-3 and TRBJ2-7, with a possible D match to TRBD1 (5 bases). Germline lookup yields CDR1 SGHNT and CDR2 YENEEA. CDR3 size: 14 residues. Trimming removed 1 base from V and 6 bases from J, with 13 bases in between. Here the CDR3 reads CASSLVGRVGEQYF. The CDR3, as DNA: TGTGCCAGCAGCTTAGTCGGCAGGGTGGGCGAGCAGTACTTC. The whole variable domain, remainder taken from reference TRBV11-3 and TRBJ2-7, is EAGVVQSPRYKIIEKKQPVAFWCNPISGHNTLYWYLQNLGQGPELLIRYENEEAVDDSQLPKDRFSAERLKGVDSTLKIQPAELGDSAVYLCASSLVGRVGEQYFGPGTRLTVT.

V gene TRBV7-8 combines with J gene TRBJ2-5, with TRBD2 identical over 11 bases. Germline V gives CDR1 SGHVS, CDR2 FQNEAQ. V shed 0 bases, J shed 2 bases, and the junction held 11 bases outside the gene matches. The CDR3 runs 19 residues. DNA for the CDR3: TGTGCCAGCAGCTTAGCGACGGGCCTAGCGGGAGGTACTCAAGAGACCCAGTACTTC. Amino acids: CASSLATGLAGGTQETQYF.

The chain combines TRBV19 with TRBJ1-1; D may be TRBD1 (6 bases). Germline CDR1 is LNHDA and CDR2 is SQIVND (reference sequence). The CDR3 length is 14 residues. The V gene lost 9 bases and the J gene lost 4 bases, with 18 bases spanning the gap. The CDR3 sequence: CASTHLDRPTEAFF. CDR3 DNA: TGTGCCAGCACCCACCTCGACAGGCCCACTGAAGCTTTCTTT.

This chain connects TRBV10-3 to TRBJ2-7; D is perhaps TRBD1 (7 bases). The germline V gene has CDR1 ENHRY and CDR2 SYGVKD. There are 15 residues in the CDR3. Trimming stripped 7 bases from V and 2 bases from J, with 18 bases between. For the CDR3, the DNA is TGTGCCATCACCCCCGGGCAGGGGGGAACCTACGAGCAGTACTTC. Translating gives CAITPGQGGTYEQYF.

The chain employs TRBV12-5 and TRBJ2-7, with 11 bases fitting TRBD1. CDR3 size: 14 residues. J gave up 6 bases and V 6 bases, and 7 bases lay outside the gene matches. The germline CDR1 and CDR2 sequences are LGHNT and FRNRAP. CDR3 loop: CASGPGTGGSEQYF. CDR3 coding DNA: TGTGCTAGTGGACCCGGGACAGGGGGTAGCGAGCAGTACTTC.

The V and J genes are TRBV5-4 and TRBJ1-6; 9 nucleotides line up with TRBD1. V lost 5 bases and J lost 9; bases outside the gene matches: 6. This CDR3 comprises 14 residues. Germline CDR1 SGHNT, CDR2 YYREEE (reference sequence). DNA of the CDR3: TGTGCCAGCAGGCCGGGACAGGGCAGTTCACCCCTCCACTTT. Translated, it gives CASRPGQGSSPLHF. Full variable domain (outside the CDR3, taken from reference TRBV5-4 and TRBJ1-6): ETGVTQSPTHLIKTRGQQVTLRCSSQSGHNTVSWYQQALGQGPQFIFQYYREEENGRGNFPPRFSGLQFPNYSSELNVNALELDDSALYLCASRPGQGSSPLHFGNGTRLTVT.

This clone was seen once. The chain joins TRBV3-1 (or the pseudogene TRBV3-2) to TRBJ1-1; 10 bases are a match to TRBD1. CDR1 is LGHDT, CDR2 YNNKEL, per germline (reference sequence). The CDR3 is made up of 16 amino acids. V dropped 0 bases and J dropped 2; count of bases not matched to a gene: 3. Here the CDR3 reads CASSQEMTGGNTEAFF. In DNA form, the CDR3 reads TGTGCCAGCAGCCAAGAGATGACAGGGGGCAACACTGAAGCTTTCTTT.

This chain uses TRBV7-2 with TRBJ2-3; possibly TRBD2 for D (5 bases). Trimming pared 2 bases from V and 6 bases from J, leaving 6 bases between. From germline, CDR1 is SGHTA and CDR2 FQGNSA. This CDR3 contains 12 residues. In nucleotides, the CDR3 is TGTGCCAGCAGCTTAACGGGGGATACGCAGTATTTT. This encodes CASSLTGDTQYF.

V and J are TRBV19 and TRBJ1-1; D is undetermined. This CDR3 region has 13 residues. Looked up from germline, CDR1 is LNHDA and CDR2 is SQIVND (reference sequence). V lost 2 bases and J lost 1, with 5 bases in between. The CDR3: CASSINWNTEAFF. CDR3 coding DNA: TGTGCCAGTAGTATAAACTGGAACACTGAAGCTTTCTTT. Full variable domain (outside the CDR3, taken from reference TRBV19 and TRBJ1-1): DGGITQSPKYLFRKEGQNVTLSCEQNLNHDAMYWYRQDPGQGLRLIYYSQIVNDFQKGDIAEGYSVSREKKESFPLTVTSAQKNPTAFYLCASSINWNTEAFFGQGTRLTVV.

This clone was observed a single time. The chain joins TRBV30 to TRBJ1-5; 7 nucleotides line up with TRBD1. CDR1 is GTSNPN and CDR2 is SVGIG in the germline V gene (reference sequence). This CDR3 contains 21 residues. J was trimmed by 1 base and V by 4 bases; bases with no gene match: 25. CDR3 DNA sequence: TGTGCCTGGAAGGTTAAGTGTACGGTCCCAGACAGGGATGGCAGCAATCAGCCCCAGCATTTT. This gives the protein CAWKVKCTVPDRDGSNQPQHF.

The V call is TRBV4-1, the J call TRBJ2-5; 7 bases agree with TRBD1. The trim removed 0 bases at V and 3 bases at J, leaving 19 bases unmatched. The CDR3 totals 20 residues. CDR1 and CDR2 from the germline V gene are MGHRA and YSYEKL. CDR3 DNA: TGCGCCAGCAGCCAAGATTTCCCATACGGGGCAGGGGGTAGGAAAGAGACCCAGTACTTC. The encoded protein is CASSQDFPYGAGGRKETQYF.

The chain links TRBV7-2 to TRBJ2-7; 12 nucleotides agree with TRBD1. Trimming cost V 5 bases and J 0 bases; bases outside gene matches: 11. The CDR3 extends over 18 amino acids. Germline V gene data show CDR1 as SGHTA and CDR2 as FQGNSA. The CDR3 nucleotides are TGTGCCAGCAGCACTATAGGGACAGGGGGCTTTAGCTCCTACGAGCAGTACTTC. Its protein product is CASSTIGTGGFSSYEQYF.

The rearrangement uses TRBV3-1 (or the pseudogene TRBV3-2) and TRBJ1-2, with TRBD1 matching 9 bases. The ends lost 2 bases at V and 7 bases at J; junction bases unmatched: 5. Germline V gene data show CDR1 as LGHDT and CDR2 as YNNKEL (reference sequence). This CDR3 region has 14 residues. This CDR3 reads CASSQKTGGIGYTF. The CDR3 nucleotides read TGTGCCAGCAGCCAAAAAACAGGGGGCATTGGCTACACCTTC.

The chain recombines TRBV27 with TRBJ1-5; 8 bases agree with TRBD1. With 2 bases clipped from V and 3 bases from J, the junction kept 15 bases outside the gene matches. The germline V gene encodes CDR1 MNHEY and CDR2 SMNVEV (reference sequence). This CDR3 has 19 amino acids. CDR3 loop: CASSLIKGTGPQNNQPQHF. The CDR3 DNA sequence: TGTGCCAGCAGTTTAATCAAGGGGACAGGCCCTCAGAACAATCAGCCCCAGCATTTT.